Listed below are T cell receptor beta chains from one sample, sequenced in a study of neoadjuvant nivolumab and ipilimumab in lung cancer. This table comes from immunoSEQ multiplex PCR, and its TCRdb copy is limited to in-frame clones, with some not included. Here the sample spans roughly 39,000 clones, 85% to 90% being singletons. The input for sequencing was peripheral blood, taken before neoadjuvant nivolumab, alone or with ipilimumab. The receptor source for this set is an adult with non-small cell lung cancer. CDR3s include the opening cysteine and the closing phenylalanine or tryptophan. Clone size, where shown, is once, few, many, or a class for clones that have expanded.

clone size	CDR3 length	V gene	CDR3 protein
NA	12	TRBV6-6	CASSLGSQPQHF
NA	16	TRBV4-3	CASSQVKDSAYYGYTF
NA	13	TRBV29-1	CSVLPGWNQPQHF
NA	8	TRBV30	CSPNEQFF
NA	16	TRBV18	CASSQPGPYNTGELFF
NA	14	TRBV6-5	CASSLDRGPDTQYF
NA	14	TRBV29-1	CSVEDQWAPYEQYF
NA	11	TRBV5-1	CASSLNHEQYF
NA	14	TRBV19	CAGSKSSGANVLTF
NA	12	TRBV29-1	CSGESGAGGYTF
NA	14	TRBV2	CASIPDGGSEKLFF
once	21	TRBV12-5	CASGLSRDRGRGGGVYNEQFF
NA	15	TRBV11-2	CASSLQGSINQPQHF
few	16	TRBV6-1	CASSEIGLASGYEQYF
once	16	TRBV23-1	CASSQRGQGYSQPQHF
once	11	TRBV2	CASSPDMIIYF
NA	13	TRBV6-5	CASSYSWGTVPLF
NA	14	TRBV7-2	CASSPNQGTYEQYF
NA	16	TRBV9	CASSVGTRANTGELFF
NA	16	TRBV6-6	CASSKEGGANTGELFF
NA	16	TRBV2	CASSSRGGRYTDTQYF
NA	12	TRBV6-5	CASRVGNYGYTF
NA	16	TRBV27	CASSSGQGGYYNEQFF
NA	13	TRBV11-1	CASSFLEGDEQYF
few	15	TRBV27	CASSPRTGVNQPQHF
NA	15	TRBV28	CASSLERPDTGELFF
NA	15	TRBV5-4	CASSLNTGGTDTQYF
NA	15	TRBV7-2	CASSFDAWGNTEAFF
once	13	TRBV7-9	CASSFTQSYEQYF
NA	16	TRBV5-3	CARRLGLAGGQDTQYF
NA	15	TRBV7-2	CASSLAGVGYYEQYF
NA	15	TRBV4-2	CASSQDWTGAVAQHF
NA	12	TRBV5-1	CASSAASYEQYF
once	14	TRBV10-3	CAISVGARNQPQHF
NA	14	TRBV18	CASSPRAGREKLFF
NA	15	TRBV5-4	CASSLNRGSTGELFF
NA	15	TRBV27	CASSLSRGLYYEQYF
NA	15	TRBV9	CASSAWDSLASEQYF
NA	14	TRBV7-2	CASSLGRREVFQFF
NA	14	TRBV5-5	CASSFVGVGQPQHF
few	14	TRBV2	CASSEDTVNQPQHF
NA	15	TRBV5-4	CASRTGTTSTDTQYF